These 19 T cell receptor beta chains were all obtained from the same sample, sequenced in a study of T cell responses to AZD1222 COVID-19 vaccine. Here immunoSEQ multiplex PCR was the method, and the copy in TCRdb shows in-frame clones only, minus some. The sample includes tens of thousands of clones, roughly four fifths of them seen just once. The sequencing used peripheral blood, collected 28 days after the second AZD1222 dose. These receptors originate from an adult who received the AZD1222 COVID-19 vaccine.

This clone appeared once. This sequence joins TRBV27 and TRBJ2-3, with 8 nucleotides matching TRBD2. Germline CDR1 and CDR2: MNHEY and SMNVEV (reference sequence). The CDR3 is 14 residues long. V shed 4 bases and J 1 base; nucleotides not matched to a gene: 1. CDR3 bases: TGTGCCAGCAGTTCAGCGGGAGGCACAGATACGCAGTATTTT. Protein: CASSSAGGTDTQYF.

The gene calls are TRBV28 and TRBJ1-2, with unresolved D. The CDR3 runs to 14 residues. CDR1 is MDHEN, CDR2 SYDVKM, per germline. Between the trimmed V and J ends, which lost 3 bases and 1 base, there was a span of 9 bases. The CDR3 is CASSFPHVNYGYTF. CDR3 nucleotides: TGTGCCAGCAGTTTCCCGCACGTTAACTATGGCTACACCTTC.

The genes are TRBV30 and TRBJ2-2; D gene ambiguous. CDR3 length: 14 residues. Germline V lookup: CDR1 GTSNPN, CDR2 SVGIG (reference sequence). The V end lost 2 bases, the J end lost 1 base, and 8 bases lay between the germline ends. The CDR3 is CAWSRTGNTGELFF. CDR3 sequence (DNA): TGTGCCTGGAGTCGTACCGGGAACACCGGGGAGCTGTTTTTT.

The rearrangement uses TRBV11-1 and TRBJ2-3; no reliable D call. The length of the CDR3 is 15 residues. V was clipped by 0 bases and J by 1 base, with 8 bases between them. Germline CDR1 is SGHAT and CDR2 is FQDESV (reference sequence). The CDR3 loop is CASSLADSGTDTQYF. The CDR3 DNA sequence: TGTGCCAGCAGCTTAGCGGATTCAGGCACAGATACGCAGTATTTT.

This clone was seen many times. The chain couples TRBV28 to TRBJ2-7; either TRBD1 or TRBD2 may supply D (5 bases each). The CDR3 consists of 14 residues. The V and J ends lost 3 bases and 5 bases respectively, with 14 bases between them. Germline V CDR1 and CDR2: MDHEN, SYDVKM. This CDR3 is CASSFSGPRNEQYF. The CDR3 region has the DNA TGTGCCAGCAGTTTTTCGGGACCCCGAAACGAGCAGTACTTC.

V is TRBV2 and J is TRBJ1-5; no clear D. CDR1 and CDR2 (germline): SNHLY, FYNNEI. This CDR3 region has 15 residues. V was pared by 2 bases and J by 0 bases, with 8 bases between. CDR3 in DNA: TGTGCCAGCAGTGAAAACGGCCTTAGCAATCAGCCCCAGCATTTT. Encoded protein: CASSENGLSNQPQHF.

This rearrangement joins TRBV7-2 to TRBJ1-6; no firm D call. Germline CDR1 reads SGHTA; CDR2 reads FQGNSA. Trimming stripped 5 bases from V and 7 bases from J, with 15 bases between. There are 15 residues in the CDR3. The CDR3 DNA sequence: TGTGCCAGCAGCCCTGGCGGACTGACAAATTCACCCCTCCACTTT. It yields the protein CASSPGGLTNSPLHF. The full variable domain, with the rest looked up from reference TRBV7-2 and TRBJ1-6, is GAGVSQSPSNKVTEKGKDVELRCDPISGHTALYWYRQSLGQGLEFLIYFQGNSAPDKSGLPSDRFSAERTGGSVSTLTIQRTQQEDSAVYLCASSPGGLTNSPLHFGNGTRLTVT.

The rearrangement links TRBV6-2 or TRBV6-3 to TRBJ2-1, with 11 bases lining up with TRBD1. The trim removed 6 bases at V and 9 bases at J, leaving 10 bases unmatched. The CDR3 is 15 amino acids. Germline CDR1 reads MNHEY; CDR2 reads SVGEGT. The CDR3 reads CASSPGTGGKSEQFF. Here the CDR3 DNA reads TGTGCCAGCAGCCCTGGGACAGGGGGTAAGAGTGAGCAGTTCTTC.

The rearrangement joins TRBV7-2 to TRBJ2-3, with D uncertain. Germline CDR1 is SGHTA and CDR2 is FQGNSA. The CDR3 loop spans 16 amino acids. V was cut by 3 bases and J by 4 bases, with 17 bases left in between. The CDR3 sequence: CASSFRSPPSADTQYF. CDR3 DNA sequence: TGTGCCAGCAGCTTTCGCTCGCCGCCTTCGGCAGATACGCAGTATTTT.

The chain joins TRBV3-1 (or the pseudogene TRBV3-2) to TRBJ2-3; 8 bases are shared with TRBD1. Trimming took 2 bases from V and 0 from J; bases not matched to a gene: 7. The CDR3 is 17 amino acids. The germline V gene encodes CDR1 LGHDT and CDR2 YNNKEL (reference sequence). CDR3 in amino acids: CASSQSGDRTSTDTQYF. The CDR3 DNA sequence: TGTGCCAGCAGCCAAAGTGGGGACAGGACTAGCACAGATACGCAGTATTTT.

The chain carries TRBV7-2 and TRBJ2-7, with 7 bases identical to TRBD1. The germline gives CDR1 SGHTA, CDR2 FQGNSA. The CDR3 consists of 15 residues. V lost 2 bases, J lost 4 bases, and 8 bases stayed unmatched. The chain's CDR3 is CASSLSLGGLYEQYF. CDR3 DNA sequence: TGTGCCAGCAGCTTATCCCTAGGGGGCCTATACGAGCAGTACTTC.

This rearrangement joins TRBV6-4 to TRBJ2-1, with D perhaps given as TRBD1 or TRBD2 (5 bases each). Germline CDR1 is MRHNA and CDR2 is SNTAGT. This CDR3 comprises 16 residues. The ends were cut back, 2 bases at V and 0 bases at J, with 11 bases in the middle. CDR3 nucleotide sequence: TGTGCCAGCAGTGACCGGGGCCGGAGCTCCTACAATGAGCAGTTCTTC. This encodes CASSDRGRSSYNEQFF.

This clone appeared once. V gene TRBV6-6 combines with J gene TRBJ1-5; 7 nucleotides align to TRBD1. This CDR3 has 19 residues. The trim removed 5 bases at V and 0 bases at J, leaving 16 bases unmatched. CDR1 and CDR2 (germline): MNHNY, SVGAGI (reference sequence). CDR3: CASSPTTGRRGSSNQPQHF. As DNA, the CDR3 is TGTGCCAGCAGTCCAACGACAGGGCGGCGAGGGTCTAGCAATCAGCCCCAGCATTTT.

The chain uses TRBV29-1 and TRBJ2-7, with 9 positions matching TRBD1. Germline V gene sequence: CDR1 SQVTM, CDR2 ANQGSEA. This CDR3 spans 14 amino acids. The V segment lost 6 bases and the J segment 6 bases; nucleotides outside the gene matches: 12. In DNA form, the CDR3 reads TGCAGCGTCCAACTGGGGGCGGACAGGGGCGAGCAGTACTTC. As protein: CSVQLGADRGEQYF.

This clone was counted only a few times. V usage is TRBV12-3 or TRBV12-4 and J usage is TRBJ2-1; a possible D gene is TRBD2 (5 bases). Between the trimmed V and J ends, which lost 5 bases and 6 bases, there was a span of 11 bases. The CDR3 runs 13 residues. The chain's CDR3 is CASSSGGGNEQFF. The CDR3 DNA follows: TGTGCCAGCAGTAGCGGAGGAGGCAATGAGCAGTTCTTC.

The V gene is TRBV30, the J gene TRBJ2-7; 7 nucleotides agree with TRBD1. J was trimmed by 3 bases and V by 4 bases; bases with no gene match: 3. Germline V gives CDR1 GTSNPN, CDR2 SVGIG (reference sequence). The length of the CDR3 is 12 residues. DNA of the CDR3: TGTGCCTGGACGAGACAGGGCTACGAGCAGTACTTC. It translates to CAWTRQGYEQYF.

The chain has TRBV6-5 and TRBJ1-2, with D perhaps TRBD1 (6 bases). CDR1 is MNHEY, CDR2 SVGAGI, per germline. The CDR3 covers 16 residues. The V and J ends lost 0 bases and 8 bases respectively, with 19 bases between them. CDR3 DNA: TGTGCCAGCAGTTACTCGAGGGTGGGACATCCCCTGGGCTACACCTTC. Residues: CASSYSRVGHPLGYTF.

J is TRBJ2-7 and V is TRBV6-2 or TRBV6-3; 10 bases line up with TRBD2. V lost 2 bases to trimming and J lost 5 bases; unmatched junction nucleotides: 9. This CDR3 region has 16 residues. The germline gives CDR1 MNHEY, CDR2 SVGEGT. CDR3: CASSYVPSGRPHEQYF. CDR3 bases: TGTGCCAGCAGTTACGTGCCTAGCGGGAGACCCCACGAGCAGTACTTC.

This sequence joins TRBV10-3 and TRBJ1-2; 10 positions agree with TRBD1. The germline V gene encodes CDR1 ENHRY and CDR2 SYGVKD. CDR3 length: 15 amino acids. The junction had 5 bases not matched to a gene; V was cut back by 3 bases and J by 4 bases. In nucleotides, the CDR3 is TGTGCCATCAGTGATTACGGACAGGGGGGCTATGGCTACACCTTC. Amino acids: CAISDYGQGGYGYTF.